This TCR beta chain was captured by sequencing in a study of human T cells and chemical hapten exposure. Study-level background: Among samples, TCR yields varied mainly because of small differences in pooled library volume. Study-level points and caveats: Counts of TCRs above 1 in 1000 frequency stayed unchanged with DPC sensitization.

Unique molecular identifiers were attached to individual cDNA molecules within the library. As processed by the authors: The median was 95,638 TCRs per sample, ranging roughly 20,000 to 690,600. A single record per CDR3 protein comes from TCRdb applying MiXCR to the RACE reads. What appears here as the V and J calls and clone size reflects TCRdb's work, not the paper's. The repertoire holds 30,000 to 40,000 distinct CDR3 sequences, with roughly 5% as singletons. Time point defined: healthy volunteer bleed at 6 weeks. Before extraction, the whole blood was not fractionated, and total RNA was taken from it. This clonotype was seen many times. Its antigen is not identified. This CDR3 comprises 10 residues. Trimming shortened V by 7 bases and J by 7 bases, and 7 bases separated the two germline ends. Germline lookup yields CDR1 DFQATT and CDR2 SNEGSKA (reference sequence).

This chain links TRBV20-1 with TRBJ2-2; D call uncertain. The sequence was obtained from a human donor in good health. Some clones in this sample may be carry-over from other donors' samples. What was sequenced was whole blood. CDR3 sequence reads: CSDVFGELFF. Written as DNA, the CDR3 is TGCAGTGACGTGTTCGGGGAGCTGTTTTTT.